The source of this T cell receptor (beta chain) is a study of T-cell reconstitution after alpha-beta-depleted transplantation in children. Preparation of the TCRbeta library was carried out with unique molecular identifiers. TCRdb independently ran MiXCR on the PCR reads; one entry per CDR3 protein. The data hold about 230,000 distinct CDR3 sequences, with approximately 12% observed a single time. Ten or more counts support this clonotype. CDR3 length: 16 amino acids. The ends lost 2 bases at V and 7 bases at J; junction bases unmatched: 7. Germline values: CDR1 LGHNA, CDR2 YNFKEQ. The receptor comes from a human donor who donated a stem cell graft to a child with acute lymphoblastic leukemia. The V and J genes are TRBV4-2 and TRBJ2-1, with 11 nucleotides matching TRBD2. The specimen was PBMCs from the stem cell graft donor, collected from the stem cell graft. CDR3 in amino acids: CASSQTTSGISNEQFF. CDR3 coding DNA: TGTGCCAGCAGCCAAACGACTAGCGGGATATCAAATGAGCAGTTCTTC.